The 6 T cell receptor beta chains in this list originate from one sample, sequenced in a study of post-analysis software for immune sequencing data (dated by TCRdb to between 2014 and 2017). What the work shows at the level of the full study, not this receptor alone: Roughly 5 TRBV segments, including TRBV5-6, TRBV5-1 and TRBV20-1, were significantly more frequent in patients than controls.

No antigen has been identified for these receptors. Library preparation used PCR. Reads for this sample came from an Illumina HiSeq 2500. To reduce PCR and sequencing biases, unique molecular identifiers were built into the TCR beta cDNA libraries. The public reads were run again by TCRdb, first through fastp at Q25 and then through MiXCR, and only productive beta chains were kept. Rows are unified per CDR3 protein, each entry keeping the most common DNA and genes. Present in this sample are hundreds of thousands of distinct CDR3 sequences, roughly three fifths of which were seen just once. The leading ten clones occupy about 11% of the sample. Sequencing was performed on blood. The origin of the receptors is a girl aged 2-10 years with multiple sclerosis.

The V gene is TRBV20-1, the J gene TRBJ2-5; no definite D call. Germline V CDR1 and CDR2: DFQATT, SNEGSKA (reference sequence). V lost 6 bases, J lost 2 bases, and 10 bases lay in between. The CDR3 consists of 12 residues. In nucleotides, the CDR3 is TGCAGTGCGGCAAGGTTACAAGAGACCCAGTACTTC. Protein sequence: CSAARLQETQYF.

The chain has TRBV7-2 and TRBJ1-5; 7 nucleotides align to TRBD1. Germline CDR1 SGHTA, CDR2 FQGNSA. The CDR3 has 14 amino acids. After removal of 5 bases from V and 5 bases from J, the junction contained 6 bases not matched to a gene. The CDR3 DNA reads TGTGCCAGCAGCACCAGGGGGACGGATCAGCCCCAGCATTTT. This encodes CASSTRGTDQPQHF.

In its sample, this clonotype was seen a few times. The V call is TRBV9, the J call TRBJ2-3, with D possibly being TRBD1 (6 bases). The CDR3 length is 17 residues. CDR1 and CDR2 (germline): SGDLS, YYNGEE. The germline V and J ends were trimmed by 3 bases and 0 bases, with 17 bases remaining between them. The CDR3 coding sequence is TGTGCCAGCAGCGCCCGGGACAACAAATATAGCACAGATACGCAGTATTTT. It is translated as CASSARDNKYSTDTQYF.

The rearrangement links TRBV29-1 to TRBJ2-1, with a possible D match to TRBD2 (6 bases). Germline CDR1 is SQVTM and CDR2 is ANQGSEA. V was trimmed by 5 bases and J by 6 bases, leaving 11 bases between them. This CDR3 comprises 12 residues. CDR3 DNA sequence: TGCAGCGTTTGCCGGGACTTCAATGAGCAGTTCTTC. Its translation is CSVCRDFNEQFF.

The chain recombines TRBV9 with TRBJ2-1; D tentatively reads TRBD1 or TRBD2 (5 bases each). The germline V gene encodes CDR1 SGDLS and CDR2 YYNGEE. The CDR3 has 12 residues. Trimming shortened V by 3 bases and J by 9 bases, and 10 bases separated the two germline ends. CDR3 region: CASSGGKSEQFF. The CDR3 coding sequence is TGTGCCAGCAGCGGGGGGAAGAGTGAGCAGTTCTTC.

V gene TRBV5-6 combines with J gene TRBJ2-5, with 9 bases that match TRBD1. The ends lost 4 bases at V and 0 bases at J; junction bases unmatched: 4. This CDR3 spans 15 amino acids. Germline V CDR1 and CDR2: SGHDT, YYEEEE. The CDR3 DNA reads as TGTGCCAGCAGCCCGTGGACAGGGGACCAAGAGACCCAGTACTTC. Translated, it gives CASSPWTGDQETQYF.